This T cell receptor (beta chain) was recovered during a study of regulatory T cells in long-lasting Graves disease. Between the trimmed V and J ends, which lost 0 bases and 1 base, there was a span of 6 bases. This CDR3 has 14 amino acids. CDR1 MNHEY and CDR2 SVGAGI come from the germline V gene. HTBI primers from iRepertoire and Arm-PCR of CDR3 regions yielded the TCR beta libraries. TCRdb processed the multiplex PCR reads anew with MiXCR; each CDR3 protein has one entry. The data show 680,000 or so distinct CDR3 sequences, about 15% seen once. As to time point: newly diagnosed GD, antithyroid drugs for less than 3 months. From PBMCs, RNA was extracted and then used to make the TCR library. The sample was also linked to a second study, of T cells in Graves' hyperthyroidism and ophthalmopathy. Per that paper: Uncontrolled infections, other autoimmune diseases, pregnancy or lactation led to exclusion of patients.

The chain has TRBV6-5 and TRBJ2-5; D is ambiguous. This clonotype was obtained from a woman in her 30s with Graves disease. Sample: peripheral blood mononuclear cells (PBMCs), taken at new diagnosis, from a patient treated with antithyroid drugs. Written as DNA, the CDR3 is TGTGCCAGCAGTTACTCCGACCCCCAAGAGACCCAGTACTTC. Its protein product is CASSYSDPQETQYF.